The 8 T cell receptor beta chains in this list originate from one sample, sequenced in a study of blood T cells in healthy people across ages. A second PCR, run for about 7 to 11 cycles, used a sample-barcoded 5' primer plus a J-beta primer mix. Via MiXCR, TCRdb re-called the 5' RACE reads, giving one row per CDR3 protein. The data hold about 1.5 million distinct CDR3 sequences, with around 42% observed a single time. Sequencing was performed on blood. The receptors stem from a woman in her late teens or twenties in good health.

This clonotype was seen a handful of times. This chain uses TRBV10-3 with TRBJ2-7; 9 bases are shared with TRBD2. Unmatched junction bases numbered 17, after V lost 10 bases and J lost 7 bases. This CDR3 region has 15 residues. Germline V gives CDR1 ENHRY, CDR2 SYGVKD. CDR3 sequence: CASESGLAGLNEQYF. For the CDR3, the DNA is TGTGCCAGCGAGAGCGGGCTAGCGGGACTCAATGAGCAGTACTTC.

This clonotype was picked up a small number of times. V gene TRBV4-2 combines with J gene TRBJ2-5; a possible D gene is TRBD2 (7 bases). The germline CDR1 and CDR2 sequences are LGHNA and YNFKEQ. The CDR3 loop spans 17 amino acids. The V and J ends lost 4 bases and 1 base respectively, with 19 bases between them. CDR3 in amino acids: CASSPKGGPLIQETQYF. The CDR3 DNA sequence: TGTGCCAGCAGCCCGAAGGGGGGGCCCTTAATCCAAGAGACCCAGTACTTC.

The V and J genes are TRBV28 and TRBJ1-1, with 9 bases identical to TRBD1. In germline, CDR1 is MDHEN, CDR2 SYDVKM. Trimming took 5 bases from V and 1 from J; bases not matched to a gene: 5. CDR3 length equals 15 residues. Here the CDR3 DNA reads TGTGCCAGCAGTACACAGGGGGCCCAGAACACTGAAGCTTTCTTT. Translating it yields CASSTQGAQNTEAFF.

The chain has TRBV20-1 and TRBJ2-5; 9 bases agree with TRBD2. The J call may be wrong; the DNA end is better matched by TRBJ2-7. Germline CDR1 is DFQATT and CDR2 is SNEGSKA (reference sequence). This CDR3 comprises 16 residues. This CDR3 is CSARDDAGSGRSEQYF. CDR3 DNA sequence: TGCAGTGCTAGAGATGATGCCGGTAGCGGGAGAAGCGAGCAGTACTTC.

This clonotype turned up a few times. This sequence joins TRBV14 and TRBJ2-1; D gene uncertain. The V gene's germline CDR1 is SGHDN and CDR2 FVKESK. V lost 1 base to trimming and J lost 3 bases, with 13 bases between them. The CDR3 length is 16 residues. CDR3 protein: CASSQGALVDYNEQFF. The CDR3 DNA sequence: TGTGCCAGCAGCCAAGGGGCCTTGGTAGACTACAATGAGCAGTTCTTC.

V and J are TRBV2 and TRBJ2-3; D perhaps matches TRBD2 (6 bases). This CDR3 spans 15 amino acids. Trimming cost V 6 bases and J 4 bases, with 17 bases left between them. Per germline, CDR1 SNHLY and CDR2 FYNNEI. Here the CDR3 reads CASRVHGTRPDTQYF. The CDR3 DNA sequence: TGTGCCAGCAGGGTCCACGGGACTCGACCAGATACGCAGTATTTT.

The chain has TRBV12-3 or TRBV12-4 and TRBJ2-5; 9 bases are shared with TRBD1. The CDR3 is 14 amino acids. V was clipped by 6 bases and J by 7 bases; unmatched bases: 9. As DNA, the CDR3 is TGTGCCAGCAGGACTACAGGGGGCTATGGGACCCAGTACTTC. It encodes CASRTTGGYGTQYF.

The gene calls are TRBV20-1 and TRBJ2-5, with D possibly TRBD1 on 6 matching bases. The CDR3 covers 11 residues. From germline, CDR1 is DFQATT and CDR2 SNEGSKA (reference sequence). The CDR3 here is CSEGRGETQYF. The CDR3 nucleotides read TGCAGCGAGGGAAGGGGGGAGACCCAGTACTTC.